This record concerns one T cell receptor beta chain sequence. After removal of 1 base from V and 1 base from J, the junction contained 7 bases not matched to a gene. The CDR3 extends over 16 amino acids. Germline-derived CDR1 and CDR2 are SSHAT and FNYEAQ (reference sequence). TCRdb keeps only in-frame clones here, not all; method: immunoSEQ multiplex PCR. In the table there are roughly 260,000 clones, about 83% of which are singletons. This record comes from a study of blood T cell repertoires in COVID-19. The material sequenced was PBMCs or T cells enriched from blood (not recorded which). This receptor was taken from a woman in her 40s who had been exposed to COVID-19. J is TRBJ2-7 and V is TRBV7-7; 7 nucleotides line up with TRBD2. Here the CDR3 DNA reads TGTGCCAGCAGCTTAGGGCCAGCGGGGAGGTCCTACGAGCAGTACTTC. Its translation is CASSLGPAGRSYEQYF.